These 16 T cell receptor beta chains came from one sample sequenced in a study of cytomegalovirus exposure and HLA in healthy donors. 13 Jbeta primers and 60 Vbeta primers were used for the PCR. TCRdb's table, derived via immunoSEQ multiplex PCR, lists solely in-frame clones and lacks some. The sample yields around 280,000 clones, over 85% seen once. The specimen was PBMCs. The receptors stem from a woman aged 18-29 years in good health and CMV-seronegative.

V gene TRBV5-3 combines with J gene TRBJ2-5; 7 bases line up with TRBD1. TRBV5-3 is marked as an open reading frame, function uncertain. V lost 4 bases, J lost 1 base, and 19 bases stayed unmatched. The CDR3 runs 19 residues. As DNA, the CDR3 is TGTGCCAGAAGCCGCGGACAGGCGATATGGACAGGACCCCAAGAGACCCAGTACTTC. This gives the protein CARSRGQAIWTGPQETQYF.

The chain is built from TRBV28 and TRBJ1-4; maybe TRBD1 (5 bases). Deletions cut 11 bases from V and 7 bases from J, with 20 bases between. Germline values: CDR1 MDHEN, CDR2 SYDVKM. This CDR3 spans 14 amino acids. The CDR3 coding sequence is TGTGCCGCGAGGTCTGGGCAGGGAGGTGAAAAACTGTTTTTT. As protein: CAARSGQGGEKLFF.

The chain is built from TRBV5-4 and TRBJ2-3; D gene uncertain. The CDR3 spans 12 residues. Germline values: CDR1 SGHNT, CDR2 YYREEE (reference sequence). Trimming took off 2 bases at V and 3 bases at J, with 4 bases between the two ends. CDR3 nucleotide sequence: TGTGCCAGCAGCTTTAGAACAGATACGCAGTATTTT. Protein sequence: CASSFRTDTQYF.

The J gene is TRBJ1-5, the V gene TRBV19, with 8 positions matching TRBD1. The CDR3 runs 17 residues. The trim removed 0 bases at V and 3 bases at J, leaving 7 bases unmatched. Germline-derived CDR1 and CDR2 are LNHDA and SQIVND (reference sequence). The CDR3 DNA sequence: TGTGCCAGTAGTATAGAGGGGGGGACAGGTTACAATCAGCCCCAGCATTTT. It encodes CASSIEGGTGYNQPQHF. The full variable domain, its missing parts supplied by reference TRBV19 and TRBJ1-5, is DGGITQSPKYLFRKEGQNVTLSCEQNLNHDAMYWYRQDPGQGLRLIYYSQIVNDFQKGDIAEGYSVSREKKESFPLTVTSAQKNPTAFYLCASSIEGGTGYNQPQHFGDGTRLSIL.

The rearrangement uses TRBV2 and TRBJ2-2; D may be TRBD2 (7 bases). V was cut by 4 bases and J by 5 bases, with 17 bases left in between. The germline gives CDR1 SNHLY, CDR2 FYNNEI. The CDR3 is made up of 16 amino acids. The CDR3 DNA reads TGTGCCAGCAGTGGTTGGGGGGGGCTCGGGACCGGGGAGCTGTTTTTT. This gives the protein CASSGWGGLGTGELFF.

As DNA, the CDR3 is TGTGCCAGCAGCTTGGCGAACACCGATGGTCATACGCAGTATTTT. It specifies CASSLANTDGHTQYF. This chain joins TRBV5-4 and TRBJ2-3; no firm D call. The CDR3 extends over 15 amino acids. The germline V gene encodes CDR1 SGHNT and CDR2 YYREEE (reference sequence). The germline V and J ends were trimmed by 0 bases and 7 bases, with 15 bases remaining between them.

In this sample, this clone turned up once. Other DNA sequences in this sample translate to the same CDR3. This chain uses TRBV5-1 with TRBJ2-3; 11 nucleotides align to TRBD1. Looked up from germline, CDR1 is SGHRS and CDR2 is YFSETQ. This CDR3 region has 15 residues. The V and J ends lost 4 bases and 3 bases, in that order; junction bases with no gene match: 4. CDR3 loop: CASSLGTGGTDTQYF. The CDR3, as DNA: TGCGCCAGCAGCCTTGGGACAGGGGGGACAGATACGCAGTATTTT.

The chain links TRBV4-1 to TRBJ2-1, with TRBD2 identical over 10 bases. Trimming at V came to 5 bases and at J to 2 bases, leaving 9 bases not matched to a gene. Looked up from germline, CDR1 is MGHRA and CDR2 is YSYEKL. The CDR3 length is 17 residues. This chain's CDR3 is CASSGKSTSGPYNEQFF. CDR3 sequence (DNA): TGCGCCAGCAGCGGTAAGTCGACTAGCGGGCCCTACAATGAGCAGTTCTTC.

J is TRBJ2-1 and V is TRBV6-4, with 12 positions matching TRBD2. The trim removed 4 bases at V and 5 bases at J, leaving 6 bases unmatched. The CDR3 extends over 16 amino acids. CDR1 and CDR2 from the germline V gene are MRHNA and SNTAGT. CDR3 residues: CASSVLAGGPHNEQFF. CDR3 DNA: TGTGCCAGCAGTGTCCTAGCGGGGGGGCCCCACAATGAGCAGTTCTTC.

This clone was counted only a few times. The chain combines TRBV6-6 with TRBJ2-7, with 9 nucleotides matching TRBD1. The CDR3 has 16 residues. Germline assignment: CDR1 MNHNY and CDR2 SVGAGI (reference sequence). V was clipped by 6 bases and J by 1 base; unmatched bases: 10. The CDR3 sequence is CASRHDDRGTSYEQYF. CDR3 coding DNA: TGTGCCAGCAGACACGATGACAGGGGGACTTCCTACGAGCAGTACTTC.

The chain combines TRBV6-5 with TRBJ1-5, with 7 bases identical to TRBD1. CDR3 size: 12 residues. Per the germline V gene, CDR1 is MNHEY and CDR2 is SVGAGI. Losses at the gene ends were 8 bases for V and 7 bases for J; bases not matched to a gene: 5. CDR3 coding DNA: TGTGCCAGCCATCACAGGGGACAGCCCCAGCATTTT. Protein sequence: CASHHRGQPQHF.

This chain connects TRBV19 to TRBJ1-2, with 8 bases lining up with TRBD1. J lost 1 base, V lost 3 bases, and 4 bases had no gene match. The CDR3 loop spans 15 amino acids. Germline V gene data show CDR1 as LNHDA and CDR2 as SQIVND (reference sequence). The chain's CDR3 is CASSIGDRLNYGYTF. The CDR3, as DNA: TGTGCCAGTAGTATTGGGGACAGGCTTAACTATGGCTACACCTTC.

V is TRBV10-3 and J is TRBJ2-7, with 9 positions matching TRBD1. Germline V lookup: CDR1 ENHRY, CDR2 SYGVKD. The CDR3 sequence is 12 residues long. V gave up 10 bases and J gave up 3 bases; unmatched junction bases: 4. The CDR3 protein is CASDRGDYEQYF. CDR3 nucleotides: TGTGCCAGCGACAGGGGGGACTACGAGCAGTACTTC.

CDR3 DNA sequence: TGTGCCAGCTCACCACCCGTTGGGCTGGGCAACCGGACTGGCGGCACTGAAGCTTTCTTT. It codes for CASSPPVGLGNRTGGTEAFF. This rearrangement joins TRBV18 to TRBJ1-1; no clear D gene. Germline V gene lookup returns CDR1 KGHSH and CDR2 LQKENI. This CDR3 is built from 20 residues. V gave up 0 bases and J gave up 4 bases, with 27 bases separating them.

V is TRBV29-1 and J is TRBJ1-2; D uncertain. The V and J ends lost 6 bases and 4 bases respectively, with 9 bases between them. The CDR3 is 11 amino acids. The germline gives CDR1 SQVTM, CDR2 ANQGSEA. CDR3 amino acids: CSVAEVYGYTF. The CDR3, as DNA: TGCAGCGTAGCAGAGGTCTATGGCTACACCTTC. Full variable domain (remainder filled in from reference TRBV29-1 and TRBJ1-2): SAVISQKPSRDICQRGTSLTIQCQVDSQVTMMFWYRQQPGQSLTLIATANQGSEATYESGFVIDKFPISRPNLTFSTLTVSNMSPEDSSIYLCSVAEVYGYTFGSGTRLTVV.

V is TRBV14 and J is TRBJ2-7, with 7 bases lining up with TRBD1. This CDR3 has 14 residues. V shed 3 bases, J shed 1 base, and the junction held 3 bases outside the gene matches. CDR1 is SGHDN and CDR2 is FVKESK in the germline V gene. The CDR3 spells CASSHPDRSYEQYF. In nucleotides, the CDR3 is TGTGCCAGCAGCCACCCGGACAGGTCCTACGAGCAGTACTTC.